This paragraph covers one TCR beta chain sequence. Its antigen is currently unknown. The sample belongs to a study of relationships among human T cell subsets. Study results and limitations: Some CD4+CD8+ double-positive cells may remain after bead sorting. Two pan T samples were processed with pan B cells.

With V trimmed by 3 bases and J by 5 bases, 9 bases remained unmatched. The CDR3 is 17 amino acids. The germline V gene has CDR1 SGHVS and CDR2 FNYEAQ. The T cell receptor alpha and beta CDR3 regions were amplified from mRNA by semiquantitative ARM-PCR. Tagged nested gene-specific primers were used first, then communal superprimers amplified exponentially. TCRdb reprocessed the multiplex PCR reads via MiXCR and lists one record per CDR3 protein. This table has around 2,600 distinct CDR3 sequences, approximately 82% appearing once. The chain joins TRBV7-6 to TRBJ2-3; 12 nucleotides agree with TRBD1. Sequencing input: total T cells sorted from blood. This TCR was recovered from a man in his forties in good health. CDR3 nucleotide sequence: TGTGCCAGCAGCTTCGGGACAGGGGGCGGCTCCCTAGATACGCAGTATTTT. Translating gives CASSFGTGGGSLDTQYF.